This paragraph reports one T cell receptor beta chain. This record comes from a study of blood T cell repertoires in COVID-19. The CDR3 runs 15 residues. The V and J ends lost 2 bases and 5 bases respectively, with 15 bases between them. CDR1 and CDR2 (germline): MNHEY, SVGAGI. Assay: immunoSEQ multiplex PCR; the TCRdb copy retains only in-frame clones and omits some. The sample has a few hundred thousand clones, approximately 89% seen once. The chain carries TRBV6-5 and TRBJ1-1; unclear D gene. The TCR was taken from a man aged 40-49 years in a cohort exposed to, infected with or recovered from COVID-19 (not recorded which). Sequenced: PBMCs or T cells enriched from blood (not recorded which). The DNA for the CDR3 is TGTGCCAGCAGTTACAGCGGAGGAGTGAGGACTGAAGCTTTCTTT. Its protein is CASSYSGGVRTEAFF.